The 29 T cell receptor beta chains listed next were all sequenced from one sample in a study of T cells in Graves' hyperthyroidism and ophthalmopathy. The source material, RNA transcripts, was used to amplify TCR beta CDR3 regions. The primer set for the first-round RT-PCR of the TCR CDR3 was HTBI. TCRdb itself ran the multiplex PCR reads through MiXCR, one entry per CDR3 protein. The sample consists of around 300,000 distinct CDR3 sequences, about 20% of them appearing once. Sequenced input: blood. The receptors here all came from a young man with Graves' ophthalmopathy.

This clonotype was observed at least ten times. The chain employs TRBV20-1 and TRBJ1-1; no firm D call. Trimming shortened V by 1 base and J by 0 bases, and 9 bases separated the two germline ends. The CDR3 sequence is 14 residues long. Germline lookup yields CDR1 DFQATT and CDR2 SNEGSKA (reference sequence). The CDR3 DNA follows: TGCAGTGCTAGAGTTGGGGTGGTGAACACTGAAGCTTTCTTT. Translating gives CSARVGVVNTEAFF.

This chain connects TRBV7-8 to TRBJ2-7, with D possibly being TRBD1 or TRBD2 (5 bases each). Trimming removed 5 bases from V and 2 bases from J, with 13 bases in between. CDR3 size: 14 residues. Germline V gives CDR1 SGHVS, CDR2 FQNEAQ. The CDR3 nucleotides are TGTGCCAGCAGCGACCCCGGGACCGCCTACGAGCAGTACTTC. Protein product: CASSDPGTAYEQYF.

The chain couples TRBV11-3 to TRBJ2-2; tentative D call: TRBD1 (5 bases). This CDR3 contains 11 residues. Germline CDR1 reads SGHNT; CDR2 reads YENEEA. With 8 bases removed from V and 6 bases from J, the gap between germline ends came to 7 bases. This chain's CDR3 is CASGAAGELFF. The CDR3 nucleotides read TGTGCCAGCGGGGCGGCCGGGGAGCTGTTTTTT.

This clonotype was seen at least ten times. The V call is TRBV6-5, the J call TRBJ1-5; no definite D call. The CDR3 sequence is 16 residues long. CDR1 and CDR2 (germline): MNHEY, SVGAGI. Between the trimmed V and J ends, which lost 2 bases and 5 bases, there was a span of 16 bases. The CDR3 region has the DNA TGTGCCAGCAGTTACCTGAAAGGGCGGGGAGATCAGCCCCAGCATTTT. Translation: CASSYLKGRGDQPQHF.

This clonotype has a handful of counts. J is TRBJ2-6 and V is TRBV3-1, with D maybe TRBD2 (6 bases). This CDR3 is 17 amino acids long. V was clipped by 1 base and J by 5 bases, with 15 bases between them. Germline-derived CDR1 and CDR2 are LGHDT and YNNKEL (reference sequence). The CDR3 coding sequence is TGTGCCAGCAGCCAAGCCTCGAGGAGGGGTCGGGCCAACGTCCTGACTTTC. It translates to CASSQASRRGRANVLTF.

The chain has TRBV7-9 and TRBJ2-3; 8 positions agree with TRBD1. The CDR3 extends over 12 amino acids. V dropped 7 bases and J dropped 4; count of bases not matched to a gene: 1. The germline V gene encodes CDR1 SEHNR and CDR2 FQNEAQ (reference sequence). DNA for the CDR3: TGTGCCAGCAAACAGGGGGCAGATACGCAGTATTTT. Translated, it gives CASKQGADTQYF.

This clonotype showed up just a few times. The rearrangement uses TRBV4-1 and TRBJ1-5; D gene ambiguous. The V end was cut by 3 bases, the J end by 0 bases, with 12 bases between. The germline V gene encodes CDR1 MGHRA and CDR2 YSYEKL. The CDR3 has 16 residues. CDR3 sequence: CASSQTSFYSNQPQHF. The CDR3 DNA sequence: TGCGCCAGCAGCCAGACTAGTTTTTATAGCAATCAGCCCCAGCATTTT.

This rearrangement joins TRBV5-1 to TRBJ2-2; D unclear. The CDR3 sequence is 14 residues long. V lost 1 base and J 7 bases, leaving 11 bases between the germline ends. Germline loops: CDR1 SGHRS, CDR2 YFSETQ. CDR3 DNA sequence: TGCGCCAGCAGCTTGTTTGTGGGAAGCGGGGAGCTGTTTTTT. As protein: CASSLFVGSGELFF.

The rearrangement joins TRBV27 to TRBJ2-7; D possibly matches TRBD1 or TRBD2 (6 bases each). This CDR3 is 18 amino acids long. Germline assignment: CDR1 MNHEY and CDR2 SMNVEV (reference sequence). Trimming removed 5 bases at V and 7 bases at J, with 30 bases between. For the CDR3, the DNA is TGTGCCAGCAGTAATAAGGGCCGGGGGCTAGCCCACCGAGGGGAGCAGTACTTC. Encoded protein: CASSNKGRGLAHRGEQYF.

The table lists this clonotype with many counts. J is TRBJ2-5 and V is TRBV11-2; TRBD2 agrees at 7 bases. CDR1 is SGHAT, CDR2 FQNNGV, per germline. The CDR3 loop spans 18 amino acids. With V trimmed by 5 bases and J by 0 bases, 15 bases remained unmatched. CDR3 amino acids: CASSVRNPWREHQETQYF. CDR3 nucleotides: TGTGCCAGCAGCGTGCGCAACCCCTGGCGGGAGCACCAAGAGACCCAGTACTTC.

This chain uses TRBV2 with TRBJ2-1, with D tentatively TRBD1 (5 bases). Germline V gene sequence: CDR1 SNHLY, CDR2 FYNNEI. This CDR3 region has 15 residues. V lost 4 bases to trimming and J lost 0 bases, with 10 bases between them. CDR3 nucleotide sequence: TGTGCCAGCAGTGTCCGACAGTTCTCCTACAATGAGCAGTTCTTC. It encodes CASSVRQFSYNEQFF.

As to this clonotype: One end of the junction does not line up with germline, which may come from a read error. The rearrangement uses TRBV7-7 and TRBJ2-3, with 9 bases that match TRBD1. Per germline, CDR1 SSHAT and CDR2 FNYEAQ (reference sequence). The CDR3 runs to 12 residues. Here the CDR3 DNA reads TGTGCTAGCAGCATGACAGGGGGTACGCAGTATTTT. This translates into CASSMTGGTQYF.

This clonotype was observed a few times. The chain employs TRBV11-2 and TRBJ1-6, with 10 bases aligning to TRBD1. The germline V gene has CDR1 SGHAT and CDR2 FQNNGV. Trimming took 5 bases from V and 9 from J; bases not matched to a gene: 10. This CDR3 is built from 16 residues. CDR3 sequence reads: CASSPFGTGEGSPLHF. The DNA of the CDR3 is TGTGCCAGCAGCCCGTTCGGGACAGGGGAGGGTTCACCCCTCCACTTT.

This clonotype was recorded at least ten times. The J gene is TRBJ1-1, the V gene TRBV4-2; unclear D gene. This CDR3 region has 13 residues. Trimming shortened V by 4 bases and J by 4 bases, and 10 bases separated the two germline ends. Germline CDR1 reads LGHNA; CDR2 reads YNFKEQ. In DNA form, the CDR3 reads TGTGCCAGCAGCCCCCACGGGAGCACTGAAGCTTTCTTT. Its translation: CASSPHGSTEAFF.

This clonotype was seen ten or more times. The rearrangement links TRBV19 to TRBJ2-1, with 9 bases lining up with TRBD1. Per germline, CDR1 LNHDA and CDR2 SQIVND (reference sequence). The V gene end was trimmed by 4 bases and the J gene end by 6 bases; junction bases not matched to a gene: 1. The CDR3 extends over 13 amino acids. The CDR3 DNA reads TGTGCCAGTAGTAGGACAGGGGTCAATGAGCAGTTCTTC. It translates to CASSRTGVNEQFF.

V usage is TRBV6-1 and J usage is TRBJ1-1; D may be TRBD1 (5 bases). The CDR3 covers 12 residues. CDR1 is MNHNS and CDR2 is SASEGT in the germline V gene. The germline V and J ends were trimmed by 6 bases and 3 bases, with 8 bases remaining between them. CDR3 region: CASSDSYTEAFF. In DNA, the CDR3 is TGTGCCAGCAGCGACAGCTACACTGAAGCTTTCTTT.

The chain couples TRBV11-1 to TRBJ2-7; D not resolved. The CDR3 extends over 13 amino acids. Per the germline V gene, CDR1 is SGHAT and CDR2 is FQDESV (reference sequence). Trimming left V 5 bases short and J 2 bases short, with 10 bases between. This chain's CDR3 is CASSPTDPYEQYF. The CDR3 region has the DNA TGTGCCAGCAGCCCGACTGACCCCTACGAGCAGTACTTC.

This chain joins TRBV29-1 and TRBJ2-1; tentatively, D is TRBD1 or TRBD2 (5 bases each). The CDR3 has 13 residues. Germline V gene data show CDR1 as SQVTM and CDR2 as ANQGSEA. Between the trimmed V and J ends, which lost 7 bases and 7 bases, there was a span of 17 bases. The CDR3 region is CSAEGTPGNEQFF. CDR3 sequence (DNA): TGCAGCGCCGAAGGGACCCCGGGGAATGAGCAGTTCTTC.

V gene TRBV12-3 or TRBV12-4 combines with J gene TRBJ2-1, with 7 bases fitting TRBD2. V dropped 3 bases and J dropped 6; count of bases not matched to a gene: 11. The CDR3 is 16 amino acids. CDR3 coding DNA: TGTGCCAGCAGTTTTTGGCCAAGCGGGATTCCCAATGAGCAGTTCTTC. Its protein is CASSFWPSGIPNEQFF.

Of note for this clonotype: One end of the junction fails to match germline, which may point to a read error. The chain recombines TRBV3-1 with TRBJ2-7; 11 nucleotides line up with TRBD2. The CDR3 loop spans 13 amino acids. The germline gives CDR1 LGHDT, CDR2 YNNKEL (reference sequence). The CDR3 loop reads CASSETSGTEQYF. CDR3 nucleotides: TGCGCCAGCAGTGAGACTAGCGGGACCGAGCAGTACTTC.

V gene TRBV6-1 combines with J gene TRBJ1-1; D gene unclear. V was clipped by 5 bases and J by 2 bases, with 15 bases between them. Looked up from germline, CDR1 is MNHNS and CDR2 is SASEGT. This CDR3 is 15 amino acids long. This CDR3 reads CASSSRGGSNTEAFF. The CDR3 DNA sequence: TGTGCCAGCAGTTCCCGGGGAGGAAGTAACACTGAAGCTTTCTTT.

V and J are TRBV10-3 and TRBJ1-2; D is uncertain. This CDR3 is built from 13 residues. Germline V gene data show CDR1 as ENHRY and CDR2 as SYGVKD. Trimming pared 5 bases from V and 3 bases from J, leaving 10 bases between. The CDR3 DNA is TGTGCCATCAGTCTACAAACAGACTATGGCTACACCTTC. As protein: CAISLQTDYGYTF.

Concerning this clonotype itself: At one end the junction does not follow the germline gene, possibly because of a read error. The chain carries TRBV15 and TRBJ2-7, with D perhaps TRBD1 or TRBD2 (5 bases each). The CDR3 is made up of 15 amino acids. CDR1 and CDR2 (germline): LNHNV, YYDKDF (reference sequence). The CDR3 DNA is TGTGCTACCAGCAGAGGGGCGGAACAGGCCTACGAGCAGTACTTC. Translating it yields CATSRGAEQAYEQYF.

The gene calls are TRBV14 and TRBJ1-6, with 10 bases that match TRBD1. J lost 8 bases, V lost 0 bases, and 1 base had no gene match. CDR1 is SGHDN, CDR2 FVKESK, per germline. This CDR3 has 15 amino acids. The CDR3 here is CASSQEGTGDSPLHF. The CDR3 coding sequence is TGTGCCAGCAGCCAAGAAGGGACAGGGGATTCACCCCTCCACTTT.

This clonotype has only a few counts. V and J are TRBV19 and TRBJ2-1; TRBD2 matches 7 bases. J lost 0 bases, V lost 6 bases, and 14 bases had no gene match. The CDR3 contains 18 residues. CDR1 and CDR2 from the germline V gene are LNHDA and SQIVND (reference sequence). The CDR3 nucleotides are TGTGCCAGTAGCCGCTCCCTCCTAGCGGCCGGCTCCTACAATGAGCAGTTCTTC. This translates into CASSRSLLAAGSYNEQFF.

This clonotype occurred many times. The gene calls are TRBV30 and TRBJ2-7; D gene unclear. Looked up from germline, CDR1 is GTSNPN and CDR2 is SVGIG (reference sequence). The CDR3 extends over 12 amino acids. Trimming stripped 3 bases from V and 3 bases from J, with 9 bases between. Here the CDR3 DNA reads TGTGCCTGGAGACCGGACGTCTACGAGCAGTACTTC. It codes for CAWRPDVYEQYF.

This clonotype was seen at least ten times. The gene calls are TRBV30 and TRBJ2-6, with 9 bases that match TRBD1. This CDR3 spans 13 amino acids. With V trimmed by 8 bases and J by 2 bases, 1 base remained unmatched. Germline CDR1 reads GTSNPN; CDR2 reads SVGIG (reference sequence). The CDR3 coding sequence is TGTGCCCGGGACAGGGCTGGGGCCAACGTCCTGACTTTC. This gives the protein CARDRAGANVLTF.

There are many counts of this clonotype. The genes are TRBV5-5 and TRBJ1-1; unclear D gene. The CDR3 is 15 amino acids. Trimming took off 2 bases at V and 1 base at J, with 12 bases between the two ends. Germline V gene lookup returns CDR1 SGHKS and CDR2 YYEKEE (reference sequence). CDR3 DNA: TGTGCCAGCAGCTTCTTTTCAAGAGAGAACACTGAAGCTTTCTTT. Encoded protein: CASSFFSRENTEAFF.

This chain connects TRBV28 to TRBJ1-5; D is unresolved. The CDR3 is 16 residues long. CDR1 MDHEN and CDR2 SYDVKM come from the germline V gene. V was trimmed by 6 bases and J by 3 bases, leaving 18 bases between them. DNA for the CDR3: TGTGCCAGCAGGATCGGGCTTATCGAACCCAATCAGCCCCAGCATTTT. It translates to CASRIGLIEPNQPQHF.